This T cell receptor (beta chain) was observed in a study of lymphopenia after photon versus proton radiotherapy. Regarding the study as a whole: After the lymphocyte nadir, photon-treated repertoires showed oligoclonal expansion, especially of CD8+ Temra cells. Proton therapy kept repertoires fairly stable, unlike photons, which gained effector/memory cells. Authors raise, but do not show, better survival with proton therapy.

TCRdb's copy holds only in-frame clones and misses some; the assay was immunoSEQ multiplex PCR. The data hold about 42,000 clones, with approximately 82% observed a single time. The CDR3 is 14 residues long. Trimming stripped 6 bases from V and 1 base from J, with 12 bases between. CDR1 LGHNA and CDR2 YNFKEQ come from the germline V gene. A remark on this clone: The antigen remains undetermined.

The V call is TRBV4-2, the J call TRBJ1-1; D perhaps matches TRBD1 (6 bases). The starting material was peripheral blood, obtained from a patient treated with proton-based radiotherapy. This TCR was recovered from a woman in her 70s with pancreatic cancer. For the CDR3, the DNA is TGTGCCAGCAGGGACAGTGCCTCGAACACTGAAGCTTTCTTT. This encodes CASRDSASNTEAFF.